This T cell receptor beta chain is drawn from a study of cytomegalovirus exposure and HLA in healthy donors. Study context: Previous work identified 90 million to 130 million unique TCR beta sequences from approximately 190 million T cells. Falling in the Caucasian-associated ancestry cluster were about 83% of approximately 410 genotyped donors. Study-level points and caveats: An analysis that was carried out later associated approximately 15,000 TCR beta sequences with HLA alleles at 0.05 false discovery rate. A reported reduction in N-insertions relative to the roughly 710-donor mean was seen in an Asian-associated ancestry cluster in a later analysis.

The CDR3 consists of 13 residues. V gave up 2 bases and J gave up 8 bases, with 11 bases separating them. Germline loops: CDR1 SGHRS, CDR2 YFSETQ. The PCR had 60 Vbeta and 13 Jbeta primers. TCRdb's table, derived via immunoSEQ multiplex PCR, lists solely in-frame clones and lacks some. The sample lists a few hundred thousand clones, about 80% seen once, with 0.55% to 0.7% in the top ten. Regarding this clone: Its specificity is unknown.

This chain links TRBV5-1 with TRBJ2-1; perhaps TRBD1 as D (6 bases). The specimen sequenced was PBMCs. The receptor comes from a woman aged 35 to 49 in good health and CMV-seronegative. The CDR3 DNA reads TGCGCCAGCAGCTTACAGGGTGGGGATGAGCAGTTCTTC. Translated, it gives CASSLQGGDEQFF.